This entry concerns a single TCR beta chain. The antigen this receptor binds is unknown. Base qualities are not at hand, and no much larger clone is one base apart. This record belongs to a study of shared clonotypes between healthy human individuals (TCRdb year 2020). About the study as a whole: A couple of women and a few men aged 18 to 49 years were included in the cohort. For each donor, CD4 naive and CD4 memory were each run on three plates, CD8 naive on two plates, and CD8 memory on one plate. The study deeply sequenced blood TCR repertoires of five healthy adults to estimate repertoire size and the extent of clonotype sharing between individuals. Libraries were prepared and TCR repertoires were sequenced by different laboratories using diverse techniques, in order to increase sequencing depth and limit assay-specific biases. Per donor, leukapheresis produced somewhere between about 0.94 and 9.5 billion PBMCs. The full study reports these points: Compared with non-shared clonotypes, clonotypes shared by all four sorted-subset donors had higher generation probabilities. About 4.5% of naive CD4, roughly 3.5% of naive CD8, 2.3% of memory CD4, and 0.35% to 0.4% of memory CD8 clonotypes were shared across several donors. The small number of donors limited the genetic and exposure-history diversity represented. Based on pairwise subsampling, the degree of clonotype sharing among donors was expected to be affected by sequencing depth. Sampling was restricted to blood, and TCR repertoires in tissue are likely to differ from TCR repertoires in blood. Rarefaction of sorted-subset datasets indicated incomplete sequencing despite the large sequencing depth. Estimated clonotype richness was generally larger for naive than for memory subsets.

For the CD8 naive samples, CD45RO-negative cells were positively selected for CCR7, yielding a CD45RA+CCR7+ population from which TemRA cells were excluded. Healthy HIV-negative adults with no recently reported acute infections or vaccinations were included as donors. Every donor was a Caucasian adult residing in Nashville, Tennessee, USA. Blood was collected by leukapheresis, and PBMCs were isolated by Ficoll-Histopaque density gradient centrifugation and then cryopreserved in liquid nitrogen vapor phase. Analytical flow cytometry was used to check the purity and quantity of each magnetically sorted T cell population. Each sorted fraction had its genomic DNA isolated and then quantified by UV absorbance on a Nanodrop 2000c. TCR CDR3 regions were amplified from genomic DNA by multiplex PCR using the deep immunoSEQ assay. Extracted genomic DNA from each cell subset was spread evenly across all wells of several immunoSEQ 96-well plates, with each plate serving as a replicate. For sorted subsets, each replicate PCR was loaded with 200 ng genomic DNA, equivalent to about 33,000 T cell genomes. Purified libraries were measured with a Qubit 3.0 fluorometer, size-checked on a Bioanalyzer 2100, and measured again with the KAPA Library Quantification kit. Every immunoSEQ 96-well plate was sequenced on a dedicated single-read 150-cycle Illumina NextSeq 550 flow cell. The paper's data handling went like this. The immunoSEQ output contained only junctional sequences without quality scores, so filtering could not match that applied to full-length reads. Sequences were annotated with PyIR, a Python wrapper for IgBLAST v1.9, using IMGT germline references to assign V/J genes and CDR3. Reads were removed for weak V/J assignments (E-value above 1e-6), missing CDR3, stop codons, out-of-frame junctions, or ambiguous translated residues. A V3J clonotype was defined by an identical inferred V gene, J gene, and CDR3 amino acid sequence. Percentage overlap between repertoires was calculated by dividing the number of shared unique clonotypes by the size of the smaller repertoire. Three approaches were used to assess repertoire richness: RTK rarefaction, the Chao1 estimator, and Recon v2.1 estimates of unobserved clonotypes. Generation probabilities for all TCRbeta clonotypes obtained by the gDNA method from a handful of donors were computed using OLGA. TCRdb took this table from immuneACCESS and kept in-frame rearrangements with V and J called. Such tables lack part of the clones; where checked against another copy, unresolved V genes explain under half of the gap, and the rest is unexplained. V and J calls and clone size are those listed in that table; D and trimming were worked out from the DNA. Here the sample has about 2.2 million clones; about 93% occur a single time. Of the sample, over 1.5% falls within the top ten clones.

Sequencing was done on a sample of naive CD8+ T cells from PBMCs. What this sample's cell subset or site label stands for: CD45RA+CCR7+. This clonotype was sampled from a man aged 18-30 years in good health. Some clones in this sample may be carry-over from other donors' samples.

Here the CDR3 is given as CASSQILFPDEQYF. DNA sequence: TGTGCCAGCAGCCAAATCCTCTTCCCAGACGAGCAGTACTTC. The V and J genes are TRBV14 and TRBJ2-7; the D gene identity is not certain. From cysteine to phenylalanine, the CDR3 is 14 amino acids long. This entry keeps only the CDR3 DNA: 42 bases, framed from base 1. CDR1 and CDR2 are read off the germline V gene as SGHDN and FVKESK. V is reduced by 2 bases and J by 5 bases, leaving a spacing of 13 bases between them.